This TCR beta chain was found in a study of technical replicates of blood from a handful of donors. Looked up from germline, CDR1 is MGHDK and CDR2 is SYGVNS. The V gene lost 7 bases and the J gene lost 13 bases, with 17 bases spanning the gap. The CDR3 runs 13 residues. This table comes from immunoSEQ multiplex PCR, and its TCRdb copy is limited to in-frame clones, with some not included. The sample holds about 81,000 clones, approximately 94% seen once. The J gene is TRBJ2-6, the V gene TRBV25-1, with D tentatively TRBD2 (5 bases). Sequencing was performed on T cells isolated from PBMCs. The receptor's source is a human donor in good health. CDR3 sequence reads: CASIDGPSGVLTF. The DNA of the CDR3 is TGTGCCAGCATTGACGGTCCTTCGGGAGTCCTGACTTTC.